The 25 T cell receptor beta chains in this list originate from one sample, sequenced in a study of T cell responses to AZD1222 COVID-19 vaccine (dated by TCRdb to the early 2020s). The library was generated by the immunoSEQ multiplex PCR assay. Not all clones reach the TCRdb copy of this immuneACCESS table, which keeps in-frame sequences only. Checked studies attribute under half of the gap to unresolved V genes and leave the rest unexplained. Recorded for this sample are some 140,000 clones; around 89% of them occurred a single time. 3.1% of the sample is held by the ten biggest clonotypes. Read against the paper, the sample's time point label means: baseline before first vaccination. The source material was peripheral blood, sampled on day 0 of AZD1222 vaccination. These receptors were obtained from an adult in good health.

The chain uses TRBV3-1 (or the pseudogene TRBV3-2) and TRBJ2-2; D may be TRBD2 (7 bases). The CDR3 length is 15 residues. Germline CDR1 reads LGHDT; CDR2 reads YNNKEL (reference sequence). V was trimmed by 4 bases and J by 3 bases, leaving 12 bases between them. For the CDR3, the DNA is TGTGCCAGCAGCCCGCGGGGGCGGGACACCGGGGAGCTGTTTTTT. This translates into CASSPRGRDTGELFF.

The V and J genes are TRBV3-1 (or the pseudogene TRBV3-2) and TRBJ1-5; D is ambiguous. From germline, CDR1 is LGHDT and CDR2 YNNKEL (reference sequence). CDR3 length: 15 residues. The germline V and J ends were trimmed by 1 base and 0 bases, with 7 bases remaining between them. Written as DNA, the CDR3 is TGTGCCAGCAGCCAAGCAGGCGTTAGCAATCAGCCCCAGCATTTT. It codes for CASSQAGVSNQPQHF.

The rearrangement links TRBV9 to TRBJ1-4; TRBD1 might be the D (6 bases). Per the germline V gene, CDR1 is SGDLS and CDR2 is YYNGEE. The CDR3 is made up of 14 amino acids. V was cut by 5 bases and J by 6 bases, with 14 bases left in between. In DNA form, the CDR3 reads TGTGCCAGCAGTCGGGGGGACACTTATGAAAAACTGTTTTTT. This translates into CASSRGDTYEKLFF.

V is TRBV3-1 (or the pseudogene TRBV3-2) and J is TRBJ2-2, with 8 bases fitting TRBD2. Trimming cost V 4 bases and J 5 bases; bases outside gene matches: 6. Germline CDR1 reads LGHDT; CDR2 reads YNNKEL (reference sequence). This CDR3 is 15 amino acids long. The chain's CDR3 is CASSPGASGTGELFF. The CDR3 bases are TGTGCCAGCAGCCCTGGGGCTAGCGGGACCGGGGAGCTGTTTTTT.

The sample holds one count of this clone. This chain links TRBV6-5 with TRBJ2-7, with 10 nucleotides matching TRBD2. The CDR3 covers 14 residues. With V trimmed by 4 bases and J by 4 bases, 4 bases remained unmatched. Germline V gives CDR1 MNHEY, CDR2 SVGAGI. CDR3 DNA: TGTGCCAGCAGTTCCCCTAGCGGGGGTTACGAGCAGTACTTC. Translation gives CASSSPSGGYEQYF.

This sequence joins TRBV6-5 and TRBJ2-7; possible D gene TRBD1, 6 bases. Deletions cut 2 bases from V and 2 bases from J, with 10 bases between. CDR1 is MNHEY, CDR2 SVGAGI, per germline. CDR3 length: 14 residues. The DNA for the CDR3 is TGTGCCAGCAGTTACGTGAGGGGGACCTACGAGCAGTACTTC. Translated, it gives CASSYVRGTYEQYF.

The chain has TRBV4-3 and TRBJ1-2; D is ambiguous. Germline V gene sequence: CDR1 LGHNA, CDR2 YSLEER. The CDR3 is 15 residues long. V was shortened by 3 bases and J by 4 bases, with 15 bases between the two germline ends. The CDR3 nucleotides read TGCGCCAGCAGCCAGGGGTTGATGGGTGGCTATGGCTACACCTTC. Encoded protein: CASSQGLMGGYGYTF.

The chain joins TRBV9 to TRBJ2-2; 9 bases are a match to TRBD1. This CDR3 has 18 amino acids. Germline-derived CDR1 and CDR2 are SGDLS and YYNGEE. Germline trimming cut 0 bases from V and 7 bases from J; bases unmatched to any gene: 13. In DNA form, the CDR3 reads TGTGCCAGCAGCGTAGGTCGCTTTGGACAGGGGAGTGGCGGGGAGCTGTTTTTT. The encoded protein is CASSVGRFGQGSGGELFF. The full variable domain, completed using reference TRBV9 and TRBJ2-2, is DSGVTQTPKHLITATGQRVTLRCSPRSGDLSVYWYQQSLDQGLQFLIQYYNGEERAKGNILERFSAQQFPDLHSELNLSSLELGDSALYFCASSVGRFGQGSGGELFFGEGSRLTVL.

J is TRBJ2-7 and V is TRBV2; D tentatively reads TRBD1 or TRBD2 (5 bases each). Germline CDR1 is SNHLY and CDR2 is FYNNEI. There are 12 residues in the CDR3. Trimming took off 7 bases at V and 2 bases at J, with 9 bases between the two ends. The CDR3 coding sequence is TGTGCCAGCACCCCGGGACCCTACGAGCAGTACTTC. It translates to CASTPGPYEQYF.

The rearrangement joins TRBV5-1 to TRBJ1-1, with 8 bases lining up with TRBD1. This CDR3 has 16 residues. Germline V gene lookup returns CDR1 SGHRS and CDR2 YFSETQ. Trimming at V came to 0 bases and at J to 4 bases, leaving 8 bases not matched to a gene. CDR3 in DNA: TGCGCCAGCAGCTTGGAGACAGGGGTCATGGGCACTGAAGCTTTCTTT. It encodes CASSLETGVMGTEAFF.

This chain joins TRBV18 and TRBJ1-4, with D tentatively TRBD1 (6 bases). The length of the CDR3 is 16 residues. V lost 3 bases, J lost 7 bases, and 18 bases lay in between. Per the germline V gene, CDR1 is KGHSH and CDR2 is LQKENI. CDR3 coding DNA: TGTGCCAGCTCACCTCCCTTAGGGGGGCTAGGTGAAAAACTGTTTTTT. Translation gives CASSPPLGGLGEKLFF.

The CDR3 is CASSLGDGYTF. CDR3 in DNA: TGTGCCAGCAGCTTAGGAGATGGCTACACCTTC. The gene calls are TRBV7-2 and TRBJ1-2, with D unclear. Germline-derived CDR1 and CDR2 are SGHTA and FQGNSA. The length of the CDR3 is 11 residues. V lost 1 base, J lost 6 bases, and 3 bases lay in between.

The chain joins TRBV6-6 to TRBJ1-1; 12 positions match TRBD1. CDR3 length equals 17 residues. Looked up from germline, CDR1 is MNHNY and CDR2 is SVGAGI (reference sequence). Trimming removed 5 bases from V and 4 bases from J; junction bases left unmatched: 11. The CDR3 sequence: CASSPGTGGAWTTEAFF. The CDR3 DNA follows: TGTGCCAGCAGTCCAGGGACAGGGGGCGCATGGACCACTGAAGCTTTCTTT.

This chain joins TRBV3-1 (or the pseudogene TRBV3-2) and TRBJ2-3; D is perhaps TRBD2 (6 bases). The V gene lost 5 bases and the J gene lost 2 bases, with 11 bases spanning the gap. Germline V gene lookup returns CDR1 LGHDT and CDR2 YNNKEL (reference sequence). CDR3 length equals 14 residues. The CDR3 DNA reads TGTGCCAGCAGCGGCGGGACCATCACAGATACGCAGTATTTT. Translated: CASSGGTITDTQYF.

The genes are TRBV3-1 (or the pseudogene TRBV3-2) and TRBJ1-6, with a tentative D call TRBD1 (5 bases). The CDR3 has 14 residues. Trimming left V 3 bases short and J 10 bases short, with 13 bases between. CDR1 is LGHDT and CDR2 is YNNKEL in the germline V gene (reference sequence). CDR3 DNA sequence: TGTGCCAGCAGCCACAGGGATCTGGGGTCACCCCTCCACTTT. As protein: CASSHRDLGSPLHF.

The genes are TRBV9 and TRBJ2-2, with TRBD2 matching over 12 bases. The trim removed 0 bases at V and 5 bases at J, leaving 8 bases unmatched. This CDR3 region has 18 residues. Per germline, CDR1 SGDLS and CDR2 YYNGEE. The CDR3 spells CASSVGVGLAGRTGELFF. CDR3 sequence (DNA): TGTGCCAGCAGCGTAGGGGTTGGACTAGCGGGGAGAACCGGGGAGCTGTTTTTT.

The chain joins TRBV10-3 to TRBJ1-5; no clear D gene. Trimming removed 2 bases from V and 11 bases from J, with 10 bases in between. The germline V gene has CDR1 ENHRY and CDR2 SYGVKD. The CDR3 has 12 residues. CDR3 sequence: CAISEEAKAQHF. The CDR3 coding sequence is TGTGCCATCAGTGAGGAGGCAAAAGCCCAGCATTTT.

This chain uses TRBV5-4 with TRBJ1-2; the match to TRBD1 covers 8 bases. J gave up 6 bases and V 4 bases, and 5 bases lay outside the gene matches. The CDR3 has 13 residues. Germline V gives CDR1 SGHNT, CDR2 YYREEE (reference sequence). The CDR3 DNA reads TGTGCCAGCAGCCCAAACAGGGGGGATGGCTACACCTTC. Amino acids: CASSPNRGDGYTF.

CDR3 sequence: CASSLGGGNQPQHF. The CDR3, as DNA: TGTGCCAGCAGTTTAGGGGGCGGCAATCAGCCCCAGCATTTT. The chain links TRBV27 to TRBJ1-5; a weak D match, TRBD1 (6 bases). Germline lookup yields CDR1 MNHEY and CDR2 SMNVEV (reference sequence). The V gene lost 2 bases and the J gene lost 2 bases, with 7 bases spanning the gap. The length of the CDR3 is 14 residues.

The genes are TRBV5-1 and TRBJ2-7; TRBD2 agrees at 7 bases. The V gene's germline CDR1 is SGHRS and CDR2 YFSETQ. With 0 bases clipped from V and 3 bases from J, the junction kept 6 bases outside the gene matches. The CDR3 runs to 15 residues. CDR3 sequence: CASSLADGDYYEQYF. In nucleotides, the CDR3 is TGCGCCAGCAGCTTGGCCGACGGGGACTACTACGAGCAGTACTTC.

This sequence joins TRBV6-1 and TRBJ1-3; D remains unclear. The germline gives CDR1 MNHNS, CDR2 SASEGT. V was clipped by 2 bases and J by 0 bases, with 17 bases between them. There are 18 residues in the CDR3. The CDR3 sequence is CASSERSEGFHSGNTIYF. The DNA for the CDR3 is TGTGCCAGCAGTGAAAGATCTGAAGGGTTTCACTCTGGAAACACCATATATTTT.

This chain joins TRBV5-1 and TRBJ2-3; perhaps TRBD1 as D (6 bases). The CDR3 extends over 14 amino acids. Trimming removed 4 bases at V and 5 bases at J, with 14 bases between. The germline CDR1 and CDR2 sequences are SGHRS and YFSETQ. The CDR3 sequence is CASSGLDSRDTQYF. CDR3 nucleotide sequence: TGCGCCAGCAGCGGGCTGGACAGCCGAGATACGCAGTATTTT.

This chain links TRBV2 with TRBJ2-7; 7 positions agree with TRBD1. The V gene end was trimmed by 6 bases and the J gene end by 3 bases; junction bases not matched to a gene: 11. Germline V CDR1 and CDR2: SNHLY, FYNNEI. The CDR3 contains 15 residues. The CDR3 protein is CASRVSGQTNYEQYF. CDR3 in DNA: TGTGCCAGCAGGGTTTCGGGACAGACGAACTACGAGCAGTACTTC.

The rearrangement joins TRBV4-1 to TRBJ2-7; a weak D match, TRBD1 (6 bases). Germline CDR1 and CDR2: MGHRA and YSYEKL. Trimming stripped 2 bases from V and 0 bases from J, with 14 bases between. The CDR3 consists of 16 residues. DNA for the CDR3: TGCGCCAGCAGCCAAACCACCCAGGGGAGCTCCTACGAGCAGTACTTC. Protein: CASSQTTQGSSYEQYF.

The chain uses TRBV19 and TRBJ1-5; 8 nucleotides align to TRBD1. The V and J ends lost 6 bases and 6 bases, in that order; junction bases with no gene match: 10. The length of the CDR3 is 15 residues. Germline assignment: CDR1 LNHDA and CDR2 SQIVND (reference sequence). CDR3 in amino acids: CASSADRELSQPQHF. The CDR3 DNA sequence: TGTGCCAGTAGCGCGGACAGGGAGTTAAGTCAGCCCCAGCATTTT. The full variable domain, completed using reference TRBV19 and TRBJ1-5, is DGGITQSPKYLFRKEGQNVTLSCEQNLNHDAMYWYRQDPGQGLRLIYYSQIVNDFQKGDIAEGYSVSREKKESFPLTVTSAQKNPTAFYLCASSADRELSQPQHFGDGTRLSIL.